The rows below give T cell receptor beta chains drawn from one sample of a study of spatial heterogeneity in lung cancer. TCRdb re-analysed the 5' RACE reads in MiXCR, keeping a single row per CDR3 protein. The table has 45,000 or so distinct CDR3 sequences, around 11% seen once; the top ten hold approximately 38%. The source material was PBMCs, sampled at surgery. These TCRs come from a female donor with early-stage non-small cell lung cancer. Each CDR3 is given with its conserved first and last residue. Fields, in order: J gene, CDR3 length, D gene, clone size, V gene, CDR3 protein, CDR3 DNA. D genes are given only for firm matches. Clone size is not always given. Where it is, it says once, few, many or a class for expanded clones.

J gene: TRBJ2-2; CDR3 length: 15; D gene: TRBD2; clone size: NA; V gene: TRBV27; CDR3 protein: CASSFTSGNTGELFF; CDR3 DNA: TGTGCCAGCAGTTTTACTAGCGGGAACACCGGGGAGCTGTTTTTT
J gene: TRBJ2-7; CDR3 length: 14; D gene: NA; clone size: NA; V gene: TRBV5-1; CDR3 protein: CASSLGHTTYEQYF; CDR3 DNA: TGCGCCAGCAGCTTGGGACATACAACCTACGAGCAGTACTTC
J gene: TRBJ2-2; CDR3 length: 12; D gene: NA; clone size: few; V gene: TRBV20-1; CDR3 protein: CSASTDTGELFF; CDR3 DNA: TGCAGTGCTAGTACGGACACCGGGGAGCTGTTTTTT
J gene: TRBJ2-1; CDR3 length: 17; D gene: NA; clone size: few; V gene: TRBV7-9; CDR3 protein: CASSPQLWRTSYNEQFF; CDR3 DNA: TGTGCCAGCAGTCCCCAATTGTGGCGGACCTCCTACAATGAGCAGTTCTTC
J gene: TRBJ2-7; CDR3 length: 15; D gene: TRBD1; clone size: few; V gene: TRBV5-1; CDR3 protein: CASSLSPGQGYEQYF; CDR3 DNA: TGCGCCAGCAGCTTGTCCCCGGGACAGGGCTACGAGCAGTACTTC
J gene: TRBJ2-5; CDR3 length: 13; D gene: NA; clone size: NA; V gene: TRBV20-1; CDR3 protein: CSASGGALETQYF; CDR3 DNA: TGCAGTGCTAGTGGGGGGGCTTTGGAGACCCAGTACTTC
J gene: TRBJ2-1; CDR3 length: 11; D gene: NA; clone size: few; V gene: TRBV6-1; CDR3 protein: CASSEPNEQFF; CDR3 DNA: TGTGCCAGCAGTGAACCCAATGAGCAGTTCTTC
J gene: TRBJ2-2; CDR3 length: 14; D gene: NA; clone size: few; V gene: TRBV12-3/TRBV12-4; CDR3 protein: CASSSGQYTGELFF; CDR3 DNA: TGTGCCAGCAGTTCTGGACAGTACACCGGGGAGCTGTTTTTT
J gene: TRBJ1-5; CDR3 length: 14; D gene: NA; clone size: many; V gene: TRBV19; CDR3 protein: CASTPAFSNQPQHF; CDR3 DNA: TGTGCCAGTACCCCCGCGTTTAGCAATCAGCCCCAGCATTTT
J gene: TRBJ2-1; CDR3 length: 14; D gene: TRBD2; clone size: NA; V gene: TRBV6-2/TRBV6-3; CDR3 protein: CASSYSNGGYEQFF; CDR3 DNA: TGTGCCAGCAGTTACTCGAACGGGGGGTATGAGCAGTTCTTC
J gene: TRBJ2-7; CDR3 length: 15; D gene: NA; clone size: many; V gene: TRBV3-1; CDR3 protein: CASSQAPGDSYEQYF; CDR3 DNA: TGTGCCAGCAGCCAGGCCCCGGGGGATTCCTACGAGCAGTACTTC
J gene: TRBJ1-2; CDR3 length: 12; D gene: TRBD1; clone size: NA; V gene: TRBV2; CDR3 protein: CASSGQGYGYTF; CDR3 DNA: TGTGCCAGCAGTGGACAGGGCTATGGCTACACCTTC
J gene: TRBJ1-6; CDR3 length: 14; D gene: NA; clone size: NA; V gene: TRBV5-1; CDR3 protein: CASSLTGSNSPLHF; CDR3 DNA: TGCGCCAGCAGCTTGACGGGTAGTAATTCACCCCTCCACTTT
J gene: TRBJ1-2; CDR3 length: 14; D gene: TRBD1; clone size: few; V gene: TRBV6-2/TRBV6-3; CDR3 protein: CASTLDRVGYGYTF; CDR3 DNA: TGTGCCAGCACCCTGGACAGGGTTGGATATGGCTACACCTTC
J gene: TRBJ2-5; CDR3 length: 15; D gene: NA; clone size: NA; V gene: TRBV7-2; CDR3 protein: CASSLGSASRQTQYF; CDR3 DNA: TGTGCCAGCAGCTTAGGTTCGGCTAGCAGGCAGACCCAGTACTTC
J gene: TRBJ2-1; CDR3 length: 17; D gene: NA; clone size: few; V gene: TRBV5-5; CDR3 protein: CASSLEPGTGPRNEQFF; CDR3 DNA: TGTGCCAGCAGCCTAGAACCCGGGACTGGGCCTCGAAATGAGCAGTTCTTC
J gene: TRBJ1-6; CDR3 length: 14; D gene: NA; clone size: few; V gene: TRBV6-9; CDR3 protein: CARRRAWDNSPLHF; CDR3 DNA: TGTGCCAGAAGGCGGGCCTGGGATAATTCACCCCTCCACTTT
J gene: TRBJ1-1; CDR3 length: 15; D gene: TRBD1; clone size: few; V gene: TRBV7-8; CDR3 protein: CASSPERTGRTEAFF; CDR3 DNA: TGTGCCAGCAGCCCCGAGAGGACAGGGAGGACTGAAGCTTTCTTT
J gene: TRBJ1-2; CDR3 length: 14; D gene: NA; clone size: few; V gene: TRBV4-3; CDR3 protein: CASSSRGRGDGYTF; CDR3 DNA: TGCGCCAGCAGCTCAAGAGGCAGAGGGGATGGCTACACCTTC
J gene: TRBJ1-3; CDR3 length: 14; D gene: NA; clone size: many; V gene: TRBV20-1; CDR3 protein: CSAKSGGFGNTIYF; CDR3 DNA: TGCAGTGCAAAAAGTGGGGGGTTTGGAAACACCATATATTTT
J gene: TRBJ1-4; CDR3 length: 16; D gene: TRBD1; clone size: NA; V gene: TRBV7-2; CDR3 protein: CASSLGGDRGREKLFF; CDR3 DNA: TGTGCCAGCAGCTTAGGCGGAGACAGGGGGCGCGAAAAACTGTTTTTT
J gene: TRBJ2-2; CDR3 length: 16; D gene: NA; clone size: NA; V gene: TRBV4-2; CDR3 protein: CASSQEGTPNTGELFF; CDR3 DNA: TGTGCCAGCAGCCAAGAAGGGACACCGAACACCGGGGAGCTGTTTTTT
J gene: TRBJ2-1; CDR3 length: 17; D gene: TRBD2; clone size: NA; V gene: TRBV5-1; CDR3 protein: CASSGGLAGPRDAEQFF; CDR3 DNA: TGCGCCAGCAGCGGGGGACTAGCGGGGCCTAGGGACGCTGAGCAGTTCTTC
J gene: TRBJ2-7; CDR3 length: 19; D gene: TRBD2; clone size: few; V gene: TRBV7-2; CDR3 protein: CASSLGGTSGGRPSYEQYF; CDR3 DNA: TGTGCCAGCAGCTTAGGTGGGACTAGCGGGGGGCGTCCCTCCTACGAGCAGTACTTC
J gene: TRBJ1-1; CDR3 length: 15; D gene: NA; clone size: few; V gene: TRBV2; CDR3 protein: CASSDGGVGNTEAFF; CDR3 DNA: TGTGCCAGCAGTGATGGGGGGGTCGGGAACACTGAAGCTTTCTTT
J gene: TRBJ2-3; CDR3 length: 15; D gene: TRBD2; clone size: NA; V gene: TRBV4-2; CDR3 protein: CASSQDLLAADTQYF; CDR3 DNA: TGTGCCAGCAGCCAAGATCTACTAGCGGCAGATACGCAGTATTTT
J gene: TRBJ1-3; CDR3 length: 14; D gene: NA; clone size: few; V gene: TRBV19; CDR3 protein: CASCALSSGNTIYF; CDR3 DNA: TGTGCCAGTTGTGCCTTGAGCTCTGGAAACACCATATATTTT
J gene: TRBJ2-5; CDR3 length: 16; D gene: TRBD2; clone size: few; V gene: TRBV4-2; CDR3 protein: CASSPTTSGGRKTQYF; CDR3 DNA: TGTGCCAGCAGCCCAACGACTAGCGGGGGGCGGAAGACCCAGTACTTC
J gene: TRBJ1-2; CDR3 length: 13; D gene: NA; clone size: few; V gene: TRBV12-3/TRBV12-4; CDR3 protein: CASRGTSSYGYTF; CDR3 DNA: TGTGCCAGCAGGGGTACTTCTAGCTATGGCTACACCTTC
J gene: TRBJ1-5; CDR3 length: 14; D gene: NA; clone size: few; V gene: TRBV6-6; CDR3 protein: CASISGSGNQPRHF; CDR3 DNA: TGTGCCAGCATTTCGGGGTCTGGCAATCAGCCCCGGCATTTT
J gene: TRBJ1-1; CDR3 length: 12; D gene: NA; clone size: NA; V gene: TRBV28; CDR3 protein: CASSITNTEAFF; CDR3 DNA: TGTGCCAGCTCTATCACGAACACTGAAGCTTTCTTT